The 23 T cell receptor beta chains given below trace back to one sample, sequenced in a study of response to subunit inactivated influenza vaccine. Via MiXCR, TCRdb re-called the RT-PCR reads, giving one row per CDR3 protein. The sample has over 150,000 distinct CDR3 sequences, around 10% seen once; the top ten hold roughly 33%. The sample was CD8+ T cells sorted from PBMCs, taken around 25 months after vaccination. The receptors shown here come from a man aged 50 to 75 who received an inactivated influenza vaccine.

This chain links TRBV5-1 with TRBJ2-7, with TRBD2 identical over 12 bases. With V trimmed by 0 bases and J by 3 bases, 1 base remained unmatched. This CDR3 contains 15 residues. Germline V gene lookup returns CDR1 SGHRS and CDR2 YFSETQ. The CDR3 protein is CASSLELAGGYEQYF. CDR3 nucleotide sequence: TGCGCCAGCAGCTTGGAACTAGCGGGAGGCTACGAGCAGTACTTC.

This clonotype was seen a handful of times. V and J are TRBV29-1 and TRBJ2-7; D possibly corresponds to TRBD1 (7 bases). Between the trimmed V and J ends, which lost 0 bases and 5 bases, there was a span of 14 bases. CDR3 length: 14 amino acids. The germline gives CDR1 SQVTM, CDR2 ANQGSEA. The CDR3, as DNA: TGCAGCGTTGAAGATGACCAGGGGGGCGACGAGCAGTACTTC. Its protein is CSVEDDQGGDEQYF.

This clonotype was detected many times. V is TRBV24-1 and J is TRBJ2-2; 9 bases line up with TRBD2. V shed 5 bases, J shed 7 bases, and the junction held 4 bases outside the gene matches. The CDR3 is 14 amino acids. Germline CDR1 reads KGHDR; CDR2 reads SFDVKD. CDR3 nucleotide sequence: TGTGCCACCAGTGTTGCGGGGGGGCTCGGGGAGCTGTTTTTT. This encodes CATSVAGGLGELFF.

The chain has TRBV7-8 and TRBJ1-5; tentatively, D is TRBD1 (5 bases). Trimming pared 1 base from V and 3 bases from J, leaving 16 bases between. The germline V gene has CDR1 SGHVS and CDR2 FQNEAQ. This CDR3 is built from 17 residues. The CDR3 bases are TGTGCCAGCAGCTTAGTCGGGTCAGGGTTATACAATCAGCCCCAGCATTTT. Translating it yields CASSLVGSGLYNQPQHF.

The table lists this clonotype with a few counts. The rearrangement links TRBV4-2 to TRBJ2-7; 7 bases map to TRBD2. CDR1 LGHNA and CDR2 YNFKEQ come from the germline V gene. The CDR3 extends over 15 amino acids. The trim removed 3 bases at V and 2 bases at J, leaving 7 bases unmatched. The CDR3 DNA reads as TGTGCCAGCAGCCAGGTTCGGGAGGTTACCTACGAGCAGTACTTC. This codes for CASSQVREVTYEQYF.

This clonotype was observed a few times. This sequence joins TRBV7-9 and TRBJ2-7; D is undetermined. The germline gives CDR1 SEHNR, CDR2 FQNEAQ (reference sequence). This CDR3 spans 13 amino acids. Trimming shortened V by 5 bases and J by 3 bases, and 11 bases separated the two germline ends. CDR3 amino acids: CASSPTQDYEQYF. CDR3 coding DNA: TGTGCCAGCAGCCCGACCCAGGACTACGAGCAGTACTTC.

In its sample, this clonotype was seen a few times. This rearrangement joins TRBV4-2 to TRBJ2-3, with TRBD2 matching 9 bases. Germline V gene sequence: CDR1 LGHNA, CDR2 YNFKEQ. This CDR3 is 17 amino acids long. V was pared by 1 base and J by 2 bases, with 7 bases of the junction left unmatched. CDR3 coding DNA: TGTGCCAGCAGCCAAGTGGAGCGGGGGGCCAACACAGATACGCAGTATTTT. This encodes CASSQVERGANTDTQYF.

In its sample, this clonotype was seen a few times. The chain combines TRBV6-6 with TRBJ1-1; D remains unclear. The CDR3 is made up of 12 amino acids. In germline, CDR1 is MNHNY, CDR2 SVGAGI (reference sequence). V lost 6 bases, J lost 6 bases, and 11 bases lay in between. DNA for the CDR3: TGTGCCAGCAGGGAACAGCCAGCTGAAGCTTTCTTT. Its translation is CASREQPAEAFF.

A few counts support this clonotype. This chain connects TRBV4-2 to TRBJ2-3; TRBD1 matches at 9 bases. The CDR3 sequence is 19 residues long. Germline V CDR1 and CDR2: LGHNA, YNFKEQ. V trimming: 0 bases; J trimming: 1 base; junction bases outside the gene matches: 11. DNA for the CDR3: TGTGCCAGCAGCCAAGAACATCGGGGGGACAGGGCCCGCACAGATACGCAGTATTTT. As protein: CASSQEHRGDRARTDTQYF.

V usage is TRBV4-1 and J usage is TRBJ1-1; 9 positions agree with TRBD1. Germline V gene sequence: CDR1 MGHRA, CDR2 YSYEKL. The CDR3 totals 15 residues. V lost 2 bases to trimming and J lost 6 bases; unmatched junction nucleotides: 7. CDR3 amino acids: CASSQSGQGTAEAFF. For the CDR3, the DNA is TGCGCCAGCAGCCAATCCGGACAGGGGACGGCTGAAGCTTTCTTT.

This clonotype was counted ten times or more. V gene TRBV5-6 combines with J gene TRBJ2-2; perhaps TRBD1 as D (5 bases). CDR3 length: 14 residues. Germline V gene lookup returns CDR1 SGHDT and CDR2 YYEEEE. The V end was cut by 1 base, the J end by 1 base, with 5 bases between. The CDR3, as DNA: TGTGCCAGCAGCTTGACAGGGAACACCGGGGAGCTGTTTTTT. Its protein is CASSLTGNTGELFF.

The sample holds many counts of this clonotype. V and J are TRBV15 and TRBJ1-4; TRBD1 might be the D (5 bases). Germline V lookup: CDR1 LNHNV, CDR2 YYDKDF (reference sequence). The V end was cut by 3 bases, the J end by 6 bases, with 11 bases between. The CDR3 loop spans 14 amino acids. CDR3 sequence: CATSSGGTDEKLFF. The CDR3 nucleotides are TGTGCCACCAGCAGTGGGGGGACGGATGAAAAACTGTTTTTT.

This rearrangement joins TRBV7-9 to TRBJ1-2, with D unresolved. This CDR3 has 12 residues. The V gene lost 5 bases and the J gene lost 1 base, with 5 bases spanning the gap. The V gene's germline CDR1 is SEHNR and CDR2 FQNEAQ (reference sequence). CDR3 DNA sequence: TGTGCCAGCAGCCTCGTTAACTATGGCTACACCTTC. Translation gives CASSLVNYGYTF.

V and J are TRBV11-2 and TRBJ2-1; 11 bases match TRBD2. Germline V gene lookup returns CDR1 SGHAT and CDR2 FQNNGV. J lost 8 bases, V lost 5 bases, and 17 bases had no gene match. CDR3 size: 18 residues. CDR3 DNA: TGTGCCAGCAGCCTATTCGAAGAGCGACTAGCGGGATCGCATGAGCAGTTCTTC. It yields the protein CASSLFEERLAGSHEQFF.

The V gene is TRBV11-2, the J gene TRBJ2-6; no clear D. Trimming shortened V by 5 bases and J by 2 bases, and 10 bases separated the two germline ends. The V gene's germline CDR1 is SGHAT and CDR2 FQNNGV. CDR3 length: 15 amino acids. The CDR3 spells CASSNRIAGANVLTF. The DNA of the CDR3 is TGTGCCAGCAGCAACAGAATTGCTGGGGCCAACGTCCTGACTTTC.

The chain uses TRBV20-1 and TRBJ2-7, with D uncertain. Trimming removed 0 bases at V and 2 bases at J, with 8 bases between. Germline-derived CDR1 and CDR2 are DFQATT and SNEGSKA (reference sequence). The CDR3 consists of 13 residues. The CDR3: CSARDGSTYEQYF. CDR3 nucleotides: TGCAGTGCTAGAGATGGCTCTACCTACGAGCAGTACTTC.

This clonotype was detected ten times or more. V usage is TRBV5-1 and J usage is TRBJ2-5, with 8 positions matching TRBD1. This CDR3 region has 16 residues. Germline CDR1 reads SGHRS; CDR2 reads YFSETQ. Losses at the gene ends were 3 bases for V and 6 bases for J; bases not matched to a gene: 13. CDR3 residues: CASSWSLGQGSKTQYF. CDR3 in DNA: TGCGCCAGCAGCTGGAGCCTCGGACAGGGCTCGAAGACCCAGTACTTC.

With regard to this clonotype: A much larger clone sits a single nucleotide away, making a read error possible. The chain combines TRBV7-9 with TRBJ2-3; 8 positions match TRBD2. J was trimmed by 1 base and V by 4 bases; bases with no gene match: 7. There are 16 residues in the CDR3. Germline V gene lookup returns CDR1 SEHNR and CDR2 FQNEAQ (reference sequence). The DNA of the CDR3 is TGTGCCAGCAGCTACCAGCGGGAGTCCGGCACAGATACGCAGTATTTT. Encoded protein: CASSYQRESGTDTQYF.

This clonotype was seen a handful of times. The V call is TRBV6-1, the J call TRBJ1-2, with D hard to call. This CDR3 is 13 amino acids long. CDR1 is MNHNS and CDR2 is SASEGT in the germline V gene. Trimming pared 6 bases from V and 4 bases from J, leaving 12 bases between. The DNA for the CDR3 is TGTGCCAGCAGCCCGGGAGCATCCTATGGCTACACCTTC. This encodes CASSPGASYGYTF.

A single count supports this clonotype. CDR3 bases: TGTGCCAGCTCACCACAGACTCGGCATTCCTACAATGAGCAGTTCTTC. The encoded protein is CASSPQTRHSYNEQFF. This chain joins TRBV18 and TRBJ2-1; D gene uncertain. Germline assignment: CDR1 KGHSH and CDR2 LQKENI. CDR3 size: 16 residues. Trimming pared 1 base from V and 1 base from J, leaving 11 bases between.

The chain joins TRBV4-1 to TRBJ2-7; 7 bases are a match to TRBD2. CDR1 and CDR2 (germline): MGHRA, YSYEKL. V lost 5 bases and J lost 1; bases outside the gene matches: 8. The CDR3 consists of 15 residues. CDR3 protein: CASSIGAGASYEQYF. DNA for the CDR3: TGCGCCAGCAGCATTGGTGCGGGAGCATCCTACGAGCAGTACTTC.

The sample holds a few counts of this clonotype. The chain employs TRBV5-5 and TRBJ2-1; D is undetermined. This CDR3 region has 14 residues. Trimming left V 0 bases short and J 8 bases short, with 12 bases between. CDR1 is SGHKS, CDR2 YYEKEE, per germline (reference sequence). The CDR3 protein is CASSLALVADEQFF. DNA of the CDR3: TGTGCCAGCAGCTTGGCCCTAGTTGCGGATGAGCAGTTCTTC.

Remarks on this clonotype: One base away lies a much larger clone, so this may be a sequencing read error. The V gene is TRBV6-1, the J gene TRBJ1-1, with D tentatively TRBD1 (5 bases). Per the germline V gene, CDR1 is MNHNS and CDR2 is SASEGT. The V end was cut by 5 bases, the J end by 4 bases, with 14 bases between. CDR3 length: 14 amino acids. DNA for the CDR3: TGTGCCAGCAGTATAGGGGCAGGCCTCACTGAAGCTTTCTTT. Its protein product is CASSIGAGLTEAFF.